These 18 T cell receptor beta chains came from one sample sequenced in a study of blood T cell repertoires in COVID-19. Libraries were prepared by immunoSEQ multiplex PCR; TCRdb keeps only in-frame clonotypes and omits some of them. Seen here are 120,000 or so clones, 87% observed once, and the top ten hold 7.7%. Sequenced material: peripheral blood. These receptors all stem from a human donor in a cohort sampled during active COVID-19.

The chain links TRBV3-1 (or the pseudogene TRBV3-2) to TRBJ1-5; possible D gene TRBD1, 5 bases. Germline lookup yields CDR1 LGHDT and CDR2 YNNKEL (reference sequence). V gave up 1 base and J gave up 0 bases, with 7 bases separating them. The CDR3 runs 15 residues. The CDR3 is CASSQGQNSNQPQHF. As DNA, the CDR3 is TGTGCCAGCAGCCAAGGACAGAATAGCAATCAGCCCCAGCATTTT.

This chain connects TRBV5-4 to TRBJ2-2; D may be TRBD2 (5 bases). This CDR3 has 16 amino acids. Deletions cut 3 bases from V and 7 bases from J, with 19 bases between. CDR1 is SGHNT and CDR2 is YYREEE in the germline V gene (reference sequence). The CDR3 loop reads CASSSGTHPAFGELFF. The CDR3 DNA sequence: TGTGCCAGCAGCTCGGGAACCCACCCAGCATTCGGGGAGCTGTTTTTT.

V gene TRBV6-5 combines with J gene TRBJ2-3, with 8 positions matching TRBD2. Germline CDR1 and CDR2: MNHEY and SVGAGI. V was clipped by 8 bases and J by 4 bases; unmatched bases: 11. The CDR3 covers 15 residues. The CDR3 sequence: CASGRGGSGADTQYF. The DNA for the CDR3 is TGTGCCAGCGGCCGGGGGGGGTCCGGGGCAGATACGCAGTATTTT.

This clone has just one count. This sequence joins TRBV5-4 and TRBJ2-5; the D gene is possibly TRBD1 (5 bases). The CDR3 has 15 amino acids. The germline V gene encodes CDR1 SGHNT and CDR2 YYREEE (reference sequence). With 4 bases removed from V and 1 base from J, the gap between germline ends came to 14 bases. This CDR3 is CASSPGYSPQETQYF. Here the CDR3 DNA reads TGTGCCAGCAGCCCAGGGTATTCCCCCCAAGAGACCCAGTACTTC.

This clone has just a few counts. CDR3 nucleotides: TGTGCCAGTAGTGTGTTACTAGCGGGAGCAGATACGCAGTATTTT. Encoded protein: CASSVLLAGADTQYF. This chain uses TRBV19 with TRBJ2-3; 11 positions agree with TRBD2. Germline CDR1 and CDR2: LNHDA and SQIVND (reference sequence). J gave up 4 bases and V 5 bases, and 5 bases lay outside the gene matches. The CDR3 consists of 15 residues.

The chain links TRBV5-1 to TRBJ1-1; no clear D gene. The V end lost 4 bases, the J end lost 2 bases, and 9 bases lay between the germline ends. The CDR3 consists of 13 residues. The V gene's germline CDR1 is SGHRS and CDR2 YFSETQ. CDR3 sequence (DNA): TGCGCCAGCAGCCGCGACACAAACACTGAAGCTTTCTTT. This sequence encodes CASSRDTNTEAFF.

This chain uses TRBV15 with TRBJ2-1, with 7 bases lining up with TRBD2. The CDR3 extends over 17 amino acids. Trimming took 0 bases from V and 5 from J; bases not matched to a gene: 10. CDR1 LNHNV and CDR2 YYDKDF come from the germline V gene (reference sequence). CDR3 protein: CATSRESPLAVNNEQFF. The CDR3 bases are TGTGCCACCAGCAGAGAATCACCTCTAGCGGTTAACAATGAGCAGTTCTTC.

This chain connects TRBV14 to TRBJ2-5; D is perhaps TRBD1 (6 bases). V was shortened by 0 bases and J by 5 bases, with 13 bases between the two germline ends. Germline-derived CDR1 and CDR2 are SGHDN and FVKESK. The CDR3 loop spans 15 amino acids. The CDR3 DNA reads as TGTGCCAGCAGCCAAGATTACAGGGCCGAGGAGACCCAGTACTTC. It codes for CASSQDYRAEETQYF.

As DNA, the CDR3 is TGTGCCAGCAGCCTGGACAGGGCTTATGGCTACACCTTC. Its translation: CASSLDRAYGYTF. The rearrangement joins TRBV7-8 to TRBJ1-2, with 8 nucleotides matching TRBD1. The V gene end was trimmed by 5 bases and the J gene end by 5 bases; junction bases not matched to a gene: 4. Germline V gene data show CDR1 as SGHVS and CDR2 as FQNEAQ. The CDR3 consists of 13 residues.

The chain recombines TRBV5-6 with TRBJ2-7, with 7 bases matching TRBD2. The J segment lost 1 base and the V segment lost 2 bases, leaving 3 bases of the junction unmatched. The CDR3 contains 14 residues. Germline loops: CDR1 SGHDT, CDR2 YYEEEE. The CDR3 DNA follows: TGTGCCAGCAGCTTATGGGGGGGATCCTACGAGCAGTACTTC. Its translation: CASSLWGGSYEQYF.

V gene TRBV6-5 combines with J gene TRBJ2-5, with 9 bases lining up with TRBD2. Germline lookup yields CDR1 MNHEY and CDR2 SVGAGI. Trimming took 5 bases from V and 4 from J; bases not matched to a gene: 8. This CDR3 is 15 amino acids long. This chain's CDR3 is CASSPSLAGAETQYF. DNA for the CDR3: TGTGCCAGCAGTCCCTCCTTAGCGGGAGCAGAGACCCAGTACTTC.

V usage is TRBV24-1 and J usage is TRBJ2-3; 8 bases are a match to TRBD2. This CDR3 comprises 17 residues. V lost 0 bases to trimming and J lost 0 bases; unmatched junction nucleotides: 4. CDR1 and CDR2 (germline): KGHDR, SFDVKD. The DNA of the CDR3 is TGTGCCACCAGTGATTTGCAGGCGGGAGGTAGCACAGATACGCAGTATTTT. This encodes CATSDLQAGGSTDTQYF.

The rearrangement joins TRBV29-1 to TRBJ2-1, with TRBD1 as a possible D gene (5 bases). Germline values: CDR1 SQVTM, CDR2 ANQGSEA. V dropped 5 bases and J dropped 10 bases, with 15 bases sitting between them. The CDR3 runs to 12 residues. Written as DNA, the CDR3 is TGCAGCGTTACCCTAATTAGACAGGAGCAGTTCTTC. Protein product: CSVTLIRQEQFF.

This clone was recorded at least ten times. The V call is TRBV14, the J call TRBJ1-4, with a tentative D call TRBD1 (5 bases). The CDR3 totals 16 residues. Germline CDR1 reads SGHDN; CDR2 reads FVKESK. V gave up 4 bases and J gave up 3 bases, with 15 bases separating them. The CDR3 sequence: CASSRLVTGPNEKLFF. In DNA, the CDR3 is TGTGCCAGCAGCCGCCTCGTAACAGGCCCTAATGAAAAACTGTTTTTT.

The chain uses TRBV3-1 (or the pseudogene TRBV3-2) and TRBJ1-3; D not certain. Between the trimmed V and J ends, which lost 4 bases and 1 base, there was a span of 11 bases. This CDR3 is built from 15 residues. Germline V gene lookup returns CDR1 LGHDT and CDR2 YNNKEL (reference sequence). The chain's CDR3 is CASSPMAGSGNTIYF. The CDR3 DNA follows: TGTGCCAGCAGCCCGATGGCGGGGTCTGGAAACACCATATATTTT.

The chain carries TRBV6-1 and TRBJ2-5, with D perhaps TRBD1 (5 bases). This CDR3 contains 14 residues. Trimming pared 3 bases from V and 5 bases from J, leaving 13 bases between. From germline, CDR1 is MNHNS and CDR2 SASEGT. The CDR3 sequence: CASSDLGARETQYF. In DNA form, the CDR3 reads TGTGCCAGCAGTGATCTAGGGGCTCGGGAGACCCAGTACTTC.

V gene TRBV7-6 combines with J gene TRBJ2-6; TRBD1 is a possible D gene (5 bases). There are 21 residues in the CDR3. Germline assignment: CDR1 SGHVS and CDR2 FNYEAQ. V was trimmed by 0 bases and J by 2 bases, leaving 23 bases between them. The CDR3 loop is CASSLAASGSGFYAGANVLTF. In DNA, the CDR3 is TGTGCCAGCAGCTTAGCGGCGAGTGGGTCAGGGTTCTACGCTGGGGCCAACGTCCTGACTTTC.

The chain employs TRBV14 and TRBJ2-1; 11 bases are a match to TRBD2. This CDR3 has 15 amino acids. Germline trimming cut 5 bases from V and 6 bases from J; bases unmatched to any gene: 6. Germline values: CDR1 SGHDN, CDR2 FVKESK. CDR3 amino acids: CASSSGTSGLNEQFF. CDR3 DNA sequence: TGTGCCAGCAGCTCCGGGACTAGCGGCCTCAATGAGCAGTTCTTC.